What follows describes a single T cell receptor (beta chain). Its antigen remains unidentified. Germline V lookup: CDR1 SGHNT, CDR2 YENEEA. Trimming stripped 5 bases from V and 4 bases from J, with 14 bases between. The CDR3 runs 15 residues. This sample stems from a study of metastatic and nonmetastatic thyroid tumors. Study-wide background: Thyroid patients, malignant and benign, had repertoires compared across blood and tumor or nodule tissue.

In the authors' workflow: Building a distant-metastasis classifier for papillary thyroid cancer drew on CDR3 differences across clinicopathological groups. From the PCR reads, TCRdb re-called clones with MiXCR. The V and J calls come from TCRdb's annotation, not from the publication. There are 10,000 to 15,000 clones in the sample; 20% to 25% occur only once, and 3.6% lies in the top ten. Patients were all untreated before their thyroid surgery. Whole-study findings and limits: It was reported that TCR beta diversity was significantly higher in malignant thyroid tumors than benign nodules, in blood and tumor.

The TCR was taken from a female donor with papillary thyroid cancer or a benign thyroid nodule (not recorded which). Some clones in this sample may be carry-over from other donors' samples. Material for sequencing was blood. The genes are TRBV11-3 and TRBJ2-2; perhaps D is TRBD1 or TRBD2 (6 bases each). CDR3: CASSPQWGATGELFF. The DNA for the CDR3 is TGTGCCAGCAGCCCACAATGGGGGGCCACCGGGGAGCTGTTTTTT.